This T cell receptor beta chain was captured by sequencing in a study of cytomegalovirus exposure and HLA in healthy donors. Findings and caveats of the study: CMV serostatus stood as the only immune exposure information on hand. In vitro work confirmed that three CMV-associated chains recognize CMV antigens. The Asian-associated ancestry cluster reportedly had fewer N-insertions than the approximately 670-donor mean in a later analysis.

The germline V gene has CDR1 LNHNV and CDR2 YYDKDF (reference sequence). V lost 0 bases and J lost 8, with 13 bases in between. This CDR3 comprises 15 residues. This clone occurred once. Its target is not known. The PCR contained 60 Vbeta and 13 Jbeta primers. The repertoire was sequenced with immunoSEQ multiplex PCR; TCRdb's copy has only in-frame clones and lacks some. The sample has some 180,000 clones, around 78% seen once. Sequencing used PBMCs. The sequence derives from a man aged 30 to 45 in good health and CMV-seronegative. J is TRBJ1-4 and V is TRBV15; possibly TRBD1 for D (6 bases). CDR3 sequence: CATSRDKWQGEKLFF. CDR3 DNA: TGTGCCACCAGCAGAGACAAGTGGCAGGGGGAAAAACTGTTTTTT.